One sample yielded the 10 T cell receptor beta chains listed below, sequenced in a study of blood T cells in healthy people across ages. Next came a second PCR, run for roughly 6 to 11 cycles, which used a sample-barcoded 5' primer along with a J-beta primer mix. TCRdb fed the 5' RACE reads into MiXCR, producing one record per CDR3 protein. The data contain 450,000 to 700,000 distinct CDR3 sequences, 25% to 30% of them singletons. The source material was blood. These receptors all stem from a woman aged 70-85 years in good health.

V usage is TRBV7-2 and J usage is TRBJ2-3, with 14 positions matching TRBD2. The CDR3 covers 16 residues. CDR1 and CDR2 from the germline V gene are SGHTA and FQGNSA. V lost 5 bases to trimming and J lost 6 bases; unmatched junction nucleotides: 7. CDR3 in amino acids: CASSPRTSGGPDTQYF. The CDR3 DNA sequence: TGTGCCAGCAGCCCCCGGACTAGCGGGGGGCCGGATACGCAGTATTTT.

This clonotype has just a few counts. The chain combines TRBV12-5 with TRBJ2-5, with 11 positions matching TRBD2. Germline loops: CDR1 LGHNT, CDR2 FRNRAP. The trim removed 0 bases at V and 0 bases at J, leaving 6 bases unmatched. CDR3 length equals 18 residues. The CDR3 DNA reads as TGTGCTAGTGGTTTGGTACTTCTAGCGGGGGGCCACCAAGAGACCCAGTACTTC. Its protein product is CASGLVLLAGGHQETQYF.

DNA for the CDR3: TGTGCCAGCAGCCGATGGACAGGGGGCATGGATGAGCAGTTCTTC. It specifies CASSRWTGGMDEQFF. This chain connects TRBV6-5 to TRBJ2-1, with TRBD1 matching 11 bases. The CDR3 runs 15 residues. V shed 6 bases, J shed 8 bases, and the junction held 9 bases outside the gene matches. The germline V gene has CDR1 MNHEY and CDR2 SVGAGI.

This clonotype appeared a few times. A read error may produce the germline difference seen at one junction end. This chain joins TRBV4-2 and TRBJ2-7, with a tentative D call TRBD2 (6 bases). Germline V gene data show CDR1 as LGHNA and CDR2 as YNFKEQ. This CDR3 has 16 amino acids. The CDR3 DNA follows: TGTGTCAGCAGCCAAGGAGGGACCCTAAGCACCTACGAGCAGTACTTC. It specifies CVSSQGGTLSTYEQYF.

CDR3 region: CSVGGGTRDEQFF. The CDR3 DNA reads TGCAGCGTTGGAGGGGGGACCCGCGATGAGCAGTTCTTC. The V and J genes are TRBV29-1 and TRBJ2-5, with D perhaps given as TRBD1 or TRBD2 (6 bases each). The end of the DNA fits TRBJ2-1 better, so the J call may be wrong. The CDR3 runs 13 residues. CDR1 and CDR2 from the germline V gene are SQVTM and ANQGSEA.

This clonotype turned up a few times. The chain recombines TRBV4-3 with TRBJ2-1; possibly TRBD2 for D (6 bases). The CDR3 contains 15 residues. Germline CDR1 and CDR2: LGHNA and YSLEER. Trimming pared 0 bases from V and 10 bases from J, leaving 16 bases between. CDR3 DNA sequence: TGCGCCAGCAGCCAAGAACTTTGGCGGGGCCAAGAGCAGTTCTTC. Its translation is CASSQELWRGQEQFF.

The gene calls are TRBV12-3 or TRBV12-4 and TRBJ1-2, with D maybe TRBD1 (6 bases). This CDR3 spans 15 amino acids. The V and J ends lost 3 bases and 6 bases respectively, with 17 bases between them. CDR3 loop: CASSFRLQGKDGYTF. The CDR3, as DNA: TGTGCCAGCAGTTTCAGGTTGCAGGGGAAGGATGGCTACACCTTC.

This clonotype was counted a few times. This chain joins TRBV12-3 or TRBV12-4 and TRBJ2-4, with D possibly TRBD2 on 6 matching bases. Trimming took off 4 bases at V and 15 bases at J, with 16 bases between the two ends. This CDR3 contains 12 residues. The CDR3 nucleotides are TGTGCCAGCAGTTCCTCTAGCGCCGGGGTGTACTTC. It encodes CASSSSSAGVYF.

V gene TRBV6-1 combines with J gene TRBJ1-2, with D possibly matching TRBD1 (6 bases). Per germline, CDR1 MNHNS and CDR2 SASEGT. Trimming shortened V by 5 bases and J by 4 bases, and 20 bases separated the two germline ends. CDR3 length: 16 residues. DNA of the CDR3: TGTGCCAGCAGTCTCGGGACAACCACCACCGGCTATGGCTACACCTTC. This gives the protein CASSLGTTTTGYGYTF.

The table lists this clonotype with a few counts. This sequence joins TRBV7-2 and TRBJ2-4; D gene ambiguous. Deletions cut 5 bases from V and 1 base from J, with 9 bases between. From germline, CDR1 is SGHTA and CDR2 FQGNSA. The CDR3 has 14 residues. The CDR3 DNA reads TGTGCCAGCAGCCCCATCTTGGCCAAAAACATTCAGTACTTC. Translation: CASSPILAKNIQYF. Combining the CDR3 with reference TRBV7-2 and TRBJ2-4 gives the whole variable domain GAGVSQSPSNKVTEKGKDVELRCDPISGHTALYWYRQSLGQGLEFLIYFQGNSAPDKSGLPSDRFSAERTGGSVSTLTIQRTQQEDSAVYLCASSPILAKNIQYFGAGTRLSVL.